The 25 T cell receptor beta chains in this list originate from one sample, sequenced in a study of blood T cell repertoires in COVID-19. Sequencing was performed with immunoSEQ multiplex PCR; in TCRdb, only in-frame clones are kept and a portion is missing. The table shows fewer than 200,000 clones, with under 80% occurring only once. Specimen: peripheral blood. The receptors were sampled from a man in his sixties or seventies with acute or convalescent COVID-19.

This clone appeared once. The J gene is TRBJ1-6, the V gene TRBV7-8; TRBD1 aligns across 9 bases. The CDR3 covers 14 residues. CDR1 is SGHVS, CDR2 FQNEAQ, per germline. V shed 6 bases and J 9 bases; nucleotides not matched to a gene: 6. CDR3 bases: TGTGCCAGCAGAACCGGGACAGGGAGTTCACCCCTCCACTTT. Protein sequence: CASRTGTGSSPLHF.

This sequence joins TRBV24-1 and TRBJ1-2; TRBD1 might be the D (5 bases). In germline, CDR1 is KGHDR, CDR2 SFDVKD. V lost 10 bases and J 2 bases, leaving 10 bases between the germline ends. This CDR3 is built from 12 residues. The CDR3, as DNA: TGTGCCACTCGGGGGGGGAACTATGGCTACACCTTC. It encodes CATRGGNYGYTF.

This clone showed up just once. The chain joins TRBV6-5 to TRBJ1-2; TRBD1 agrees at 10 bases. Trimming cost V 5 bases and J 6 bases; bases outside gene matches: 9. The CDR3 length is 15 residues. CDR1 is MNHEY, CDR2 SVGAGI, per germline. CDR3 coding DNA: TGTGCCAGCAGTAAACCGCGACAGGGGGCCGATGGCTACACCTTC. This codes for CASSKPRQGADGYTF.

CDR3 bases: TGTGCCATCAGTCCCCGGGGACTACTGACTGAAGCTTTCTTT. Encoded protein: CAISPRGLLTEAFF. The J gene is TRBJ1-1, the V gene TRBV10-3; D perhaps matches TRBD1 (5 bases). Deletions cut 5 bases from V and 5 bases from J, with 15 bases between. Germline loops: CDR1 ENHRY, CDR2 SYGVKD. This CDR3 contains 14 residues.

This clone is a singleton in its sample. J is TRBJ1-2 and V is TRBV28; 10 nucleotides agree with TRBD1. The CDR3 is 14 amino acids. V was clipped by 4 bases and J by 4 bases; unmatched bases: 3. From germline, CDR1 is MDHEN and CDR2 SYDVKM. In DNA, the CDR3 is TGTGCCAGCAGTTCGGGACAGGGGATCTATGGCTACACCTTC. Translating gives CASSSGQGIYGYTF.

This clone was recorded a few times. The chain employs TRBV7-6 and TRBJ2-1; 10 bases are shared with TRBD2. Germline lookup yields CDR1 SGHVS and CDR2 FNYEAQ. V shed 2 bases and J 0 bases; nucleotides not matched to a gene: 1. CDR3 length equals 16 residues. CDR3 loop: CASSLSSGSSYNEQFF. In nucleotides, the CDR3 is TGTGCCAGCAGCTTATCTAGCGGGAGCTCCTACAATGAGCAGTTCTTC.

The chain employs TRBV18 and TRBJ2-5; D gene ambiguous. This CDR3 is built from 14 residues. The ends were cut back, 3 bases at V and 0 bases at J, with 8 bases in the middle. In germline, CDR1 is KGHSH, CDR2 LQKENI. DNA for the CDR3: TGTGCCAGCTCACCCCCCTCCGACCAAGAGACCCAGTACTTC. Its translation is CASSPPSDQETQYF.

The chain combines TRBV25-1 with TRBJ1-2; 11 positions agree with TRBD1. V dropped 5 bases and J dropped 7; count of bases not matched to a gene: 12. Germline-derived CDR1 and CDR2 are MGHDK and SYGVNS. The CDR3 spans 16 residues. The CDR3 is CASSPRLGQGASGYTF. The CDR3 region has the DNA TGTGCCAGCAGTCCGCGCCTCGGACAGGGGGCAAGTGGCTACACCTTC.

This chain joins TRBV6-4 and TRBJ2-6, with 9 bases aligning to TRBD1. CDR1 and CDR2 from the germline V gene are MRHNA and SNTAGT. Trimming took 5 bases from V and 1 from J; bases not matched to a gene: 9. CDR3 length equals 18 residues. The CDR3 reads CASSPDRGSGSGANVLTF. Here the CDR3 DNA reads TGTGCCAGCAGTCCCGACAGGGGGAGTGGGTCTGGGGCCAACGTCCTGACTTTC.

This chain's CDR3 is CASRSVAGAFQETQYF. DNA for the CDR3: TGCGCCAGCAGATCAGTAGCGGGGGCCTTCCAAGAGACCCAGTACTTC. The chain employs TRBV5-1 and TRBJ2-5; 9 bases align to TRBD2. Germline V gene data show CDR1 as SGHRS and CDR2 as YFSETQ. The CDR3 is 16 residues long. The trim removed 5 bases at V and 1 base at J, leaving 9 bases unmatched.

The gene calls are TRBV19 and TRBJ2-1, with 12 bases fitting TRBD2. Germline CDR1 LNHDA, CDR2 SQIVND (reference sequence). V trimming: 4 bases; J trimming: 7 bases; junction bases outside the gene matches: 8. The CDR3 totals 16 residues. The CDR3 DNA reads as TGTGCCAGTAGTACGACGGGACTAGCGGGTGGGAATGAGCAGTTCTTC. Amino acids: CASSTTGLAGGNEQFF. Drawing the rest from reference TRBV19 and TRBJ2-1, the complete variable domain is DGGITQSPKYLFRKEGQNVTLSCEQNLNHDAMYWYRQDPGQGLRLIYYSQIVNDFQKGDIAEGYSVSREKKESFPLTVTSAQKNPTAFYLCASSTTGLAGGNEQFFGPGTRLTVL.

The gene calls are TRBV11-3 and TRBJ2-1; a weak D match, TRBD2 (6 bases). The CDR3 contains 14 residues. Looked up from germline, CDR1 is SGHNT and CDR2 is YENEEA. The V and J ends lost 3 bases and 6 bases respectively, with 12 bases between them. CDR3 in amino acids: CASSFLGGANEQFF. The CDR3 DNA reads as TGTGCCAGCAGCTTCCTGGGAGGCGCCAATGAGCAGTTCTTC.

The chain is built from TRBV27 and TRBJ1-2, with 8 bases lining up with TRBD1. Germline V gives CDR1 MNHEY, CDR2 SMNVEV (reference sequence). Losses at the gene ends were 2 bases for V and 3 bases for J; bases not matched to a gene: 5. This CDR3 contains 15 residues. The CDR3 here is CASSLLGQAYYGYTF. In nucleotides, the CDR3 is TGTGCCAGCAGTTTACTGGGACAGGCGTACTATGGCTACACCTTC.

The J gene is TRBJ2-7, the V gene TRBV5-1; 7 nucleotides agree with TRBD2. Germline trimming cut 0 bases from V and 2 bases from J; bases unmatched to any gene: 8. Per germline, CDR1 SGHRS and CDR2 YFSETQ. The CDR3 length is 16 residues. CDR3 sequence: CASSLASRGLAYEQYF. The CDR3 nucleotides are TGCGCCAGCAGCTTGGCCTCGCGGGGGTTAGCCTACGAGCAGTACTTC.

This chain connects TRBV4-1 to TRBJ2-7, with a possible D match to TRBD2 (5 bases). CDR3 size: 17 residues. V was clipped by 4 bases and J by 1 base, with 20 bases between them. Germline V gene lookup returns CDR1 MGHRA and CDR2 YSYEKL. The CDR3 here is CASSLRVGGERSYEQYF. CDR3 nucleotide sequence: TGCGCCAGCAGCCTCAGAGTCGGAGGTGAAAGGTCCTACGAGCAGTACTTC.

This clone is a singleton in its sample. The rearrangement uses TRBV7-2 and TRBJ2-1, with TRBD2 matching 10 bases. There are 16 residues in the CDR3. After removal of 0 bases from V and 7 bases from J, the junction contained 6 bases not matched to a gene. Germline CDR1 SGHTA, CDR2 FQGNSA. CDR3 amino acids: CASSLASGRERNEQFF. The DNA for the CDR3 is TGTGCCAGCAGCTTAGCCAGCGGGAGGGAACGGAATGAGCAGTTCTTC.

The chain recombines TRBV18 with TRBJ2-2; tentatively, D is TRBD2 (6 bases). The CDR3 totals 15 residues. The germline V and J ends were trimmed by 3 bases and 6 bases, with 14 bases remaining between them. Germline assignment: CDR1 KGHSH and CDR2 LQKENI. The chain's CDR3 is CASSPGTGASGELFF. As DNA, the CDR3 is TGTGCCAGCTCACCTGGGACGGGAGCATCCGGGGAGCTGTTTTTT.

V usage is TRBV10-1 and J usage is TRBJ2-1; D ambiguous. This CDR3 has 11 amino acids. V lost 5 bases, J lost 10 bases, and 9 bases lay in between. The germline CDR1 and CDR2 sequences are WNHNN and SYGVQD (reference sequence). CDR3 amino acids: CASSKQREQFF. The CDR3, as DNA: TGCGCCAGCAGTAAGCAACGGGAGCAGTTCTTC.

The J gene is TRBJ2-4, the V gene TRBV11-3, with no clear D. CDR1 and CDR2 from the germline V gene are SGHNT and YENEEA. The CDR3 has 12 amino acids. V was pared by 3 bases and J by 5 bases, with 5 bases between. The CDR3 bases are TGTGCCAGCAGCTTTACGGAAAACATTCAGTACTTC. This translates into CASSFTENIQYF.

The chain employs TRBV29-1 and TRBJ1-3; D gene uncertain. CDR3 length equals 15 residues. Germline lookup yields CDR1 SQVTM and CDR2 ANQGSEA. With 3 bases removed from V and 0 bases from J, the gap between germline ends came to 12 bases. CDR3 protein: CSVDPTTSSGNTIYF. CDR3 DNA: TGCAGCGTTGACCCGACAACCAGCTCTGGAAACACCATATATTTT.

V usage is TRBV5-1 and J usage is TRBJ2-3; D is ambiguous. V lost 6 bases and J 5 bases, leaving 4 bases between the germline ends. From germline, CDR1 is SGHRS and CDR2 YFSETQ. This CDR3 comprises 10 residues. In DNA, the CDR3 is TGCGCCAGCACCGGAGATACGCAGTATTTT. Protein product: CASTGDTQYF.

The rearrangement uses TRBV6-5 and TRBJ1-2; unclear D gene. The CDR3 has 15 residues. Germline V gene sequence: CDR1 MNHEY, CDR2 SVGAGI. The V end was cut by 4 bases, the J end by 0 bases, with 12 bases between. The CDR3 spells CASSSNSNTNYGYTF. DNA of the CDR3: TGTGCCAGCAGTTCTAACAGTAATACTAACTATGGCTACACCTTC.

This clone has only a few counts. This chain joins TRBV7-9 and TRBJ1-1; D unresolved. Germline V gene sequence: CDR1 SEHNR, CDR2 FQNEAQ (reference sequence). The CDR3 totals 13 residues. The V end lost 1 base, the J end lost 4 bases, and 7 bases lay between the germline ends. The CDR3 region is CASSLEPSTEAFF. For the CDR3, the DNA is TGTGCCAGCAGCTTAGAACCGAGCACTGAAGCTTTCTTT. Full variable domain (rest looked up from reference TRBV7-9 and TRBJ1-1): DTGVSQNPRHKITKRGQNVTFRCDPISEHNRLYWYRQTLGQGPEFLTYFQNEAQLEKSRLLSDRFSAERPKGSFSTLEIQRTEQGDSAMYLCASSLEPSTEAFFGQGTRLTVV.

The CDR3 sequence: CAWSRLENTEAFF. In DNA form, the CDR3 reads TGTGCCTGGAGTCGACTGGAGAACACTGAAGCTTTCTTT. The rearrangement joins TRBV30 to TRBJ1-1; D remains ambiguous. Germline V lookup: CDR1 GTSNPN, CDR2 SVGIG (reference sequence). V was shortened by 2 bases and J by 1 base, with 8 bases between the two germline ends. The CDR3 contains 13 residues.

The CDR3 region has the DNA TGTGCCAGCAGCTTAGATCAGAGCGGGAGTGCTGCCTACAATGAGCAGTTCTTC. Its protein is CASSLDQSGSAAYNEQFF. The rearrangement uses TRBV11-3 and TRBJ2-1; TRBD2 agrees at 8 bases. The CDR3 spans 18 residues. Germline V gene lookup returns CDR1 SGHNT and CDR2 YENEEA. V lost 0 bases to trimming and J lost 2 bases; unmatched junction nucleotides: 9.